The 19 T cell receptor beta chains below come from one sample, sequenced in a study of blood T cells in healthy people across ages. Primers used in a second PCR of about 7 to 11 cycles were a sample-barcoded 5' primer and a J-beta primer mix. One entry per CDR3 protein results from TCRdb running MiXCR on the 5' RACE reads. The profile covers fewer than 2,000,000 distinct CDR3 sequences, with about two fifths appearing a single time and roughly 23% taken by the ten largest. Sequencing input: blood. The receptors were sampled from a human donor in good health.

This clonotype showed up just a few times. V and J are TRBV12-3 or TRBV12-4 and TRBJ2-7, with TRBD1 matching over 11 bases. The CDR3 sequence is 14 residues long. Germline trimming cut 6 bases from V and 4 bases from J; bases unmatched to any gene: 5. This chain's CDR3 is CASSRRDRGYEQYF. The CDR3 DNA reads as TGTGCCAGCAGCCGCCGGGACAGGGGGTACGAGCAGTACTTC.

The V call is TRBV29-1, the J call TRBJ2-1, with 9 bases that match TRBD1. Per the germline V gene, CDR1 is SQVTM and CDR2 is ANQGSEA. The CDR3 contains 14 residues. With 7 bases clipped from V and 4 bases from J, the junction kept 8 bases outside the gene matches. In nucleotides, the CDR3 is TGCAGCGCTGAGGGACAGGGTGTTTACAATGAGCAGTTCTTC. It yields the protein CSAEGQGVYNEQFF.

This chain uses TRBV28 with TRBJ1-5; D may be TRBD1 (5 bases). V was pared by 0 bases and J by 2 bases, with 11 bases between. This CDR3 has 16 amino acids. Germline loops: CDR1 MDHEN, CDR2 SYDVKM. DNA of the CDR3: TGTGCCAGCAGTTTATGGCGGGGGTTCGGCAATCAGCCCCAGCATTTT. Its protein is CASSLWRGFGNQPQHF. The full variable domain, in which reference TRBV28 and TRBJ1-5 provide the parts outside the CDR3, is DVKVTQSSRYLVKRTGEKVFLECVQDMDHENMFWYRQDPGLGLRLIYFSYDVKMKEKGDIPEGYSVSREKKERFSLILESASTNQTSMYLCASSLWRGFGNQPQHFGDGTRLSIL.

CDR3 amino acids: CASSGTRDVETQYF. The CDR3 DNA follows: TGCGCCAGCAGCGGGACTAGGGATGTGGAGACCCAGTACTTC. The chain has TRBV5-1 and TRBJ2-5, with TRBD2 matching over 8 bases. Losses at the gene ends were 4 bases for V and 5 bases for J; bases not matched to a gene: 7. The CDR3 spans 14 residues. Germline CDR1 and CDR2: SGHRS and YFSETQ.

The chain links TRBV7-2 to TRBJ2-7, with 10 bases fitting TRBD2. The J call may be mistaken, given a closer DNA end match to TRBJ2-5. Germline V gene sequence: CDR1 SGHTA, CDR2 FQGNSA. This CDR3 spans 17 amino acids. The CDR3 region is CASSLEASGGPRATQYF. CDR3 DNA sequence: TGTGCCAGCAGCTTAGAGGCTAGCGGGGGACCGAGGGCGACCCAGTACTTC.

The gene calls are TRBV5-1 and TRBJ2-3; 7 bases are shared with TRBD2. CDR1 is SGHRS, CDR2 YFSETQ, per germline. The CDR3 totals 16 residues. After removal of 1 base from V and 1 base from J, the junction contained 6 bases not matched to a gene. The CDR3 DNA sequence: TGCGCCAGCAGCTTGCTCGCTAGCGGACGCACAGATACGCAGTATTTT. It encodes CASSLLASGRTDTQYF. The full variable domain, completed using reference TRBV5-1 and TRBJ2-3, is KAGVTQTPRYLIKTRGQQVTLSCSPISGHRSVSWYQQTPGQGLQFLFEYFSETQRNKGNFPGRFSGRQFSNSRSEMNVSTLELGDSALYLCASSLLASGRTDTQYFGPGTRLTVL.

The rearrangement uses TRBV20-1 and TRBJ1-5; 11 bases fit TRBD1. Germline V gives CDR1 DFQATT, CDR2 SNEGSKA (reference sequence). Trimming removed 3 bases from V and 0 bases from J; junction bases left unmatched: 13. The CDR3 extends over 19 amino acids. CDR3 in amino acids: CSARKGGTGGTFSNQPQHF. The DNA for the CDR3 is TGCAGTGCTAGGAAGGGAGGGACAGGGGGAACATTTAGCAATCAGCCCCAGCATTTT.

The J gene is TRBJ1-1, the V gene TRBV5-4; D call uncertain. Trimming left V 1 base short and J 5 bases short, with 12 bases between. The CDR3 is 14 residues long. CDR1 is SGHNT, CDR2 YYREEE, per germline (reference sequence). DNA of the CDR3: TGTGCCAGCAGCTTGCCCTCCCTGGAAACTGAAGCTTTCTTT. Translation: CASSLPSLETEAFF.

This clonotype was observed a handful of times. The chain couples TRBV29-1 to TRBJ1-2; D is undetermined. The CDR3 sequence is 17 residues long. V was trimmed by 5 bases and J by 8 bases, leaving 30 bases between them. Germline V gene lookup returns CDR1 SQVTM and CDR2 ANQGSEA. CDR3 nucleotide sequence: TGCAGCGTTTTTATTTGGGTGGACGGGCAACAAGAAGGAGGCTACACCTTC. Protein product: CSVFIWVDGQQEGGYTF.

CDR3 in amino acids: CAWSETPDLGYTF. The DNA of the CDR3 is TGTGCCTGGAGTGAAACACCGGATTTAGGCTACACCTTC. The chain combines TRBV30 with TRBJ1-2; no reliable D call. CDR1 and CDR2 from the germline V gene are GTSNPN and SVGIG (reference sequence). V lost 1 base, J lost 8 bases, and 14 bases lay in between. This CDR3 has 13 amino acids.

The genes are TRBV5-1 and TRBJ2-1, with D perhaps matching TRBD1 or TRBD2 (5 bases each). The germline V gene has CDR1 SGHRS and CDR2 YFSETQ. The CDR3 length is 16 residues. V lost 7 bases, J lost 5 bases, and 22 bases lay in between. Written as DNA, the CDR3 is TGCGCCAGCGGGGCTAGGTCTAGTAGCGACCACAATGAGCAGTTCTTC. Its translation: CASGARSSSDHNEQFF.

Details on this clonotype: At one boundary the junction diverges from the germline segment, which might be a read error. The rearrangement uses TRBV7-7 and TRBJ2-5, with 7 bases aligning to TRBD2. The CDR3 has 14 amino acids. From germline, CDR1 is SSHAT and CDR2 FNYEAQ (reference sequence). CDR3 in DNA: TGTGCTAGCAGCTCCGACTGGGGAGGGGAGACCCAGTACTTC. It yields the protein CASSSDWGGETQYF.

This clonotype came up a few times. This chain joins TRBV7-8 and TRBJ2-5, with D possibly being TRBD2 (6 bases). Germline V gene sequence: CDR1 SGHVS, CDR2 FQNEAQ. With 3 bases removed from V and 2 bases from J, the gap between germline ends came to 16 bases. The CDR3 has 16 amino acids. Here the CDR3 DNA reads TGTGCCAGCAGCTTCAATGGCGGGATACTACAAGAGACCCAGTACTTC. Protein product: CASSFNGGILQETQYF.

V is TRBV2 and J is TRBJ1-6, with TRBD1 matching 8 bases. CDR3 size: 16 residues. Germline V gene data show CDR1 as SNHLY and CDR2 as FYNNEI. V gave up 5 bases and J gave up 4 bases; unmatched junction bases: 7. The CDR3 coding sequence is TGTGCCAGCAGTCCGACAGGGGTGAGATATAATTCACCCCTCCACTTT. This gives the protein CASSPTGVRYNSPLHF.

The chain has TRBV10-3 and TRBJ2-5; the D is unclear. Trimming removed 2 bases at V and 2 bases at J, with 6 bases between. The CDR3 contains 13 residues. CDR1 is ENHRY, CDR2 SYGVKD, per germline. DNA of the CDR3: TGTGCCATCAGTGAGGCCTTACAAGAGACCCAGTACTTC. This encodes CAISEALQETQYF.

This clonotype was seen a few times. This chain connects TRBV12-3 or TRBV12-4 to TRBJ1-2; 9 nucleotides align to TRBD1. Germline trimming cut 4 bases from V and 6 bases from J; bases unmatched to any gene: 3. The CDR3 has 13 amino acids. The chain's CDR3 is CASSWTGDNGYTF. CDR3 in DNA: TGTGCCAGCAGTTGGACAGGGGATAATGGCTACACCTTC.

V gene TRBV7-9 combines with J gene TRBJ2-7; TRBD1 matches 8 bases. This CDR3 spans 16 amino acids. Germline assignment: CDR1 SEHNR and CDR2 FQNEAQ (reference sequence). J gave up 3 bases and V 5 bases, and 12 bases lay outside the gene matches. DNA of the CDR3: TGTGCCAGCAGCCCCAGGGACAGGCTAGGGTTCTACGAGCAGTACTTC. Amino acid sequence: CASSPRDRLGFYEQYF.

This chain connects TRBV29-1 to TRBJ2-5, with 10 bases aligning to TRBD1. With V trimmed by 6 bases and J by 2 bases, 3 bases remained unmatched. Germline CDR1 reads SQVTM; CDR2 reads ANQGSEA. This CDR3 comprises 13 residues. The DNA for the CDR3 is TGCAGCGTGGGGGGACAGGGGCAAGAGACCCAGTACTTC. Translating gives CSVGGQGQETQYF.

The table lists this clonotype with a few counts. The CDR3 DNA follows: TGTGCCATCAGTGAATATCAGGTACCCAATCAGCCCCAGCATTTT. Its translation: CAISEYQVPNQPQHF. V gene TRBV10-3 combines with J gene TRBJ1-5; D is ambiguous. Between the trimmed V and J ends, which lost 3 bases and 3 bases, there was a span of 12 bases. Germline V CDR1 and CDR2: ENHRY, SYGVKD. This CDR3 comprises 15 residues.